These T cell receptor beta chains were read from a single sample in a study of T-cell reconstitution after alpha-beta-depleted transplantation in children. TCRdb re-analysed the PCR reads in MiXCR, keeping a single row per CDR3 protein. Among hundreds of thousands of distinct CDR3 sequences listed, 10% to 15% were seen once. The starting material was PBMCs, mostly from graft donor cells, obtained 360 days after TCRalphabeta/CD19-depleted stem cell transplant. Every receptor here comes from a male patient under 18 who had a stem cell transplant for acute myeloid leukemia, so the T cells may come from the graft donor. Both conserved end residues are part of each CDR3. The D gene is left open where the match is weak. Only part of the rows carry a size: once, few, many, or a class if the clone is expanded.

.	many	TRBV2	TRBJ1-1	TGTGCCAGCAGTGTCGTGGGAACAGGGAACACTGAAGCTTTCTTT	CASSVVGTGNTEAFF
.	.	TRBV28	TRBJ2-7	TGTGCCAGCAGTTTCCCTGGAGTGCGGCTCTACGAGCAGTACTTC	CASSFPGVRLYEQYF
TRBD2	many	TRBV3-1	TRBJ2-1	TGTGCCAGCAGCCCACAGCGGGAGGGCATCGATGAGCAGTTCTTC	CASSPQREGIDEQFF
.	many	TRBV12-3/TRBV12-4	TRBJ2-1	TGTGCCAGCAGTTTGGTGGACCCTCTTTGGGGAAATGAGCAGTTCTTC	CASSLVDPLWGNEQFF
TRBD2	many	TRBV4-3	TRBJ2-7	TGCGCCAGCAGCCAAGATCCTAGCGGCACCTACGAGCAGTACTTC	CASSQDPSGTYEQYF
TRBD2	.	TRBV28	TRBJ2-1	TGTGCCAGCAGTTCGGGACGTCCCGGGGCGGGAGGGACGAAAAGCTCCTACAATGAGCAGTTCTTC	CASSSGRPGAGGTKSSYNEQFF
TRBD2	few	TRBV9	TRBJ2-5	TGTGCCAGCACCGACGCGGGAGGAGAGACCCAGTACTTC	CASTDAGGETQYF
TRBD2	few	TRBV7-6	TRBJ2-1	TGTGCCAGCAGCTTAGGGGGTAGCGGGAGCTCCTACAATGAGCAGTTCTTC	CASSLGGSGSSYNEQFF
.	.	TRBV20-1	TRBJ2-1	TGCAGTGCCCGACGGGGACCTCCCTACAATGAGCAGTTCTTC	CSARRGPPYNEQFF
.	once	TRBV24-1	TRBJ2-1	TGTGCCACGTCAGTAGACAATGAGCAGTTCTTC	CATSVDNEQFF
TRBD2	many	TRBV12-3/TRBV12-4	TRBJ2-3	TGTGCCAGCAGTTTGGATCTGTCGGGAGGGTACACAGATACGCAGTATTTT	CASSLDLSGGYTDTQYF
.	few	TRBV5-1	TRBJ2-5	TGCGCCAGCAGCTCCCCATTGCAAGAGACCCAGTACTTC	CASSSPLQETQYF
TRBD1	few	TRBV7-2	TRBJ2-2	TGTGCCAGCAGCCTAAGGGGGCTTGGGGAGCTGTTTTTT	CASSLRGLGELFF
.	.	TRBV28	TRBJ1-2	TGTGCCAGCAGTATAGAACAGGGCCTCTATGGCTACACCTTC	CASSIEQGLYGYTF
TRBD2	few	TRBV20-1	TRBJ2-7	TGCAGTGCTGCATACCCAGCGGGAGAAGGAGGGCAGTACTTC	CSAAYPAGEGGQYF
TRBD2	many	TRBV20-1	TRBJ2-5	TGCAGTGCTAGAGACCGGGAGGGCGTCGAGACCCAGTACTTC	CSARDREGVETQYF
.	.	TRBV21-1	TRBJ2-4	TGTGCCAGCAGCAAGGAACCCACGGACTGTGCGGTCGACCCTATAGCCAAAAACATTCAGTACTTC	CASSKEPTDCAVDPIAKNIQYF
.	.	TRBV14	TRBJ2-1	TGTGCCAGCAGCCCCCGTTGGGACAATGAGCAGTTCTTC	CASSPRWDNEQFF
TRBD1	.	TRBV7-9	TRBJ1-2	TGTGCCAGCAGCGCATCACAGGGGGCCTATGGCTACACCTTC	CASSASQGAYGYTF
.	.	TRBV20-1	TRBJ1-6	TGCAGTGCTCCGTCCCCACCCTCCTATAATTCACCCCTCCACTTT	CSAPSPPSYNSPLHF
.	few	TRBV29-1	TRBJ2-5	TGCAGCGCAAGTACAGGGCTGGAGACCCAGTACTTC	CSASTGLETQYF
.	.	TRBV28	TRBJ2-3	TGTGCCAGCAGCTGGTTGGGGGCGGGAGTCACAGATACGCAGTATTTT	CASSWLGAGVTDTQYF
TRBD2	few	TRBV11-1	TRBJ2-3	TGTGCCAGCAGCCCCAAACGGGGACTAGCGGGAAAGAGCACAGATACGCAGTATTTT	CASSPKRGLAGKSTDTQYF
TRBD2	.	TRBV29-1	TRBJ2-1	TGCAGCGTTCCCTCTAGCGGGAGGGCATACAATGAGCAGTTCTTC	CSVPSSGRAYNEQFF
.	many	TRBV6-6	TRBJ2-2	TGTGCCAGCATATTTAGGGACAACGACTTTTTACTATACACCGGGGAGCTGTTTTTT	CASIFRDNDFLLYTGELFF
TRBD1	few	TRBV4-3	TRBJ1-6	TGCGCCAGCAGCCAAATAACAGGGGTGAATTCACCCCTCCACTTT	CASSQITGVNSPLHF
.	.	TRBV6-5	TRBJ2-7	TGTGCCAGCAGTTACTTAAGTGGGATTTCCTACGAGCAGTACTTC	CASSYLSGISYEQYF
TRBD2	.	TRBV18	TRBJ2-7	TGTGCCAGCTCGCCGAGGACTAGCGGGAGATGGGAGCAGTACTTC	CASSPRTSGRWEQYF
TRBD2	few	TRBV20-1	TRBJ2-1	TGCAGTGCCCCTCGCGGGGGGGTCAATGAGCAGTTCTTC	CSAPRGGVNEQFF
.	.	TRBV20-1	TRBJ2-7	TGCAGTGCTAGAGGCTGGGGGTTCGGCGGGACGGGTGCCTACGAGCAGTACTTC	CSARGWGFGGTGAYEQYF
TRBD2	few	TRBV4-1	TRBJ2-1	TGCGCCAGCAGCCAAGAGGACTGGACTAGCGGGAGGACCGACAATGAGCAGTTCTTC	CASSQEDWTSGRTDNEQFF
.	.	TRBV15	TRBJ1-2	TGTGCCACCAGCCCGCGGGGGGGCCTCAACAACTATGGCTACACCTTC	CATSPRGGLNNYGYTF
.	.	TRBV9	TRBJ2-1	TGTGCCAGCAGCGTAGAGGGGGGAGGGGGGGATGAGCAGTTCTTC	CASSVEGGGGDEQFF
TRBD2	many	TRBV29-1	TRBJ2-3	TGCAGCGCCGGGGGACTAGCGGGAGCCACAGATACGCAGTATTTT	CSAGGLAGATDTQYF
TRBD2	.	TRBV7-9	TRBJ2-1	TGTGCCAGCAGCTCCCCCGGACGGGAGGCTCTCAATGAGCAGTTCTTC	CASSSPGREALNEQFF
TRBD1	many	TRBV30	TRBJ2-2	TGTGCCTGGAACGTCCGGGACAGGGACACCGGGGAGCTGTTTTTT	CAWNVRDRDTGELFF
.	.	TRBV29-1	TRBJ2-7	TGCAGCGCCTCCCTCAACTCTTTCGGCTACGAGCAGTACTTC	CSASLNSFGYEQYF
TRBD2	.	TRBV2	TRBJ2-1	TGTGCCAGCAGAGTCCTCAGCGGGAGAGGGGTCTACAATGAGCAGTTCTTC	CASRVLSGRGVYNEQFF
.	few	TRBV15	TRBJ2-7	TGTGCCACCAGCAGACCCGGGACCGGTCGCAACGAGCAGTACTTC	CATSRPGTGRNEQYF
TRBD2	.	TRBV19	TRBJ2-1	TGTGCCAGTAGTATTCCCACTAGCGGGTACAATGAGCAGTTCTTC	CASSIPTSGYNEQFF
TRBD1	.	TRBV25-1	TRBJ1-2	TGTGCCAGCGAGACAGGGCCAGGTGGCTACACCTTC	CASETGPGGYTF